The 32 T cell receptor beta chains presented below share a single source sample, sequenced in a study of T cell repertoires in cytomegalovirus infection. These receptors have no known antigen. In TCRdb, the reads were re-called with MiXCR into one record per CDR3 protein. The data show roughly 120,000 distinct CDR3 sequences, 32% seen once. Here the sequenced sample was CD8+ T cells from cultured PBMCs, taken from culture after CMV antigen stimulation. Receptor source: a human donor in good health (CMV status not recorded). Some clones in this sample may be carry-over from other donors' samples.

This sequence joins TRBV28 and TRBJ2-1; D uncertain. CDR1 is MDHEN, CDR2 SYDVKM, per germline. V lost 3 bases and J 9 bases, leaving 12 bases between the germline ends. This CDR3 has 13 residues. This chain's CDR3 is CASSFGMGSEQFF. CDR3 coding DNA: TGTGCCAGCAGTTTTGGAATGGGTAGTGAGCAGTTCTTC.

The table lists this clonotype with a few counts. This chain links TRBV19 with TRBJ1-5; unclear D gene. Trimming took off 3 bases at V and 0 bases at J, with 9 bases between the two ends. Germline CDR1 reads LNHDA; CDR2 reads SQIVND (reference sequence). The length of the CDR3 is 15 residues. CDR3 sequence (DNA): TGTGCCAGTAGTATGGTTCAAGATAGCAATCAGCCCCAGCATTTT. Protein product: CASSMVQDSNQPQHF.

The chain recombines TRBV2 with TRBJ2-7, with 8 bases identical to TRBD1. V was pared by 3 bases and J by 6 bases, with 7 bases of the junction left unmatched. The germline gives CDR1 SNHLY, CDR2 FYNNEI. This CDR3 is 14 amino acids long. DNA for the CDR3: TGTGCCAGCAGTGAGTACCGGGACAGGTTCGAGCAGTACTTC. This sequence encodes CASSEYRDRFEQYF.

Ten or more counts support this clonotype. The chain employs TRBV7-2 and TRBJ1-5, with a possible D match to TRBD1 (5 bases). V was shortened by 2 bases and J by 4 bases, with 15 bases between the two germline ends. This CDR3 is built from 16 residues. CDR1 SGHTA and CDR2 FQGNSA come from the germline V gene. CDR3 DNA: TGTGCCAGCAGCTTATTGGGCAGACAGAAAAATCAGCCCCAGCATTTT. Residues: CASSLLGRQKNQPQHF.

The chain combines TRBV7-9 with TRBJ2-5; unclear D gene. Germline values: CDR1 SEHNR, CDR2 FQNEAQ (reference sequence). This CDR3 region has 14 residues. V gave up 5 bases and J gave up 1 base, with 11 bases separating them. CDR3 amino acids: CASSPEAAQETQYF. The CDR3 nucleotides read TGTGCCAGCAGCCCCGAGGCAGCCCAAGAGACCCAGTACTTC. Variable domain in full (rest from reference TRBV7-9 and TRBJ2-5): DTGVSQNPRHKITKRGQNVTFRCDPISEHNRLYWYRQTLGQGPEFLTYFQNEAQLEKSRLLSDRFSAERPKGSFSTLEIQRTEQGDSAMYLCASSPEAAQETQYFGPGTRLLVL.

This clonotype occurred many times. DNA for the CDR3: TGTGCCAGCAGCGACCAGGGGGCCGAGCAGTACTTC. Translated: CASSDQGAEQYF. The rearrangement uses TRBV7-9 and TRBJ2-7; TRBD1 matches 8 bases. V was pared by 5 bases and J by 6 bases, with 3 bases of the junction left unmatched. CDR1 is SEHNR, CDR2 FQNEAQ, per germline (reference sequence). The CDR3 is 12 amino acids.

The rearrangement links TRBV7-6 to TRBJ1-1; TRBD1 matches 8 bases. There are 14 residues in the CDR3. The germline CDR1 and CDR2 sequences are SGHVS and FNYEAQ. V lost 4 bases to trimming and J lost 9 bases; unmatched junction nucleotides: 10. The CDR3 DNA is TGTGCCAGCAGCTCCACAGGGGGGCCGGTGAAAGCTTTCTTT. Protein product: CASSSTGGPVKAFF.

The chain uses TRBV7-9 and TRBJ1-5, with unresolved D. The V and J ends lost 4 bases and 2 bases respectively, with 18 bases between them. CDR3 length equals 17 residues. The V gene's germline CDR1 is SEHNR and CDR2 FQNEAQ (reference sequence). CDR3 in DNA: TGTGCCAGCAGCTCCACACTTGGGGAACGTGGCAATCAGCCCCAGCATTTT. Protein: CASSSTLGERGNQPQHF. The full variable domain, in which reference TRBV7-9 and TRBJ1-5 provide the parts outside the CDR3, is DTGVSQNPRHKITKRGQNVTFRCDPISEHNRLYWYRQTLGQGPEFLTYFQNEAQLEKSRLLSDRFSAERPKGSFSTLEIQRTEQGDSAMYLCASSSTLGERGNQPQHFGDGTRLSIL.

V is TRBV7-9 and J is TRBJ2-3, with D perhaps being TRBD1 or TRBD2 (6 bases each). Germline V gives CDR1 SEHNR, CDR2 FQNEAQ (reference sequence). V dropped 5 bases and J dropped 7 bases, with 19 bases sitting between them. CDR3 size: 15 residues. Here the CDR3 DNA reads TGTGCCAGCAGCGATGGTCGGGGGCCGGGACATACGCAGTATTTT. It encodes CASSDGRGPGHTQYF. The full variable domain, rest sourced from reference TRBV7-9 and TRBJ2-3, is DTGVSQNPRHKITKRGQNVTFRCDPISEHNRLYWYRQTLGQGPEFLTYFQNEAQLEKSRLLSDRFSAERPKGSFSTLEIQRTEQGDSAMYLCASSDGRGPGHTQYFGPGTRLTVL.

This clonotype was detected a few times. The J gene is TRBJ1-6, the V gene TRBV7-2; D gene ambiguous. Per the germline V gene, CDR1 is SGHTA and CDR2 is FQGNSA. V gave up 2 bases and J gave up 5 bases, with 10 bases separating them. The CDR3 loop spans 15 amino acids. CDR3 bases: TGTGCCAGCAGCTTATACGACACTCATAATTCACCCCTCCACTTT. Amino acids: CASSLYDTHNSPLHF.

The V and J genes are TRBV27 and TRBJ2-7, with 8 bases aligning to TRBD1. With V trimmed by 4 bases and J by 0 bases, 5 bases remained unmatched. This CDR3 contains 15 residues. Looked up from germline, CDR1 is MNHEY and CDR2 is SMNVEV (reference sequence). DNA of the CDR3: TGTGCCAGCAGTTCCAGGGACAGGTACTCCTACGAGCAGTACTTC. It is translated as CASSSRDRYSYEQYF.

In its sample, this clonotype was seen many times. The chain employs TRBV11-2 and TRBJ2-1; 10 nucleotides agree with TRBD2. V lost 4 bases, J lost 2 bases, and 8 bases stayed unmatched. The CDR3 runs 17 residues. Germline V gives CDR1 SGHAT, CDR2 FQNNGV. The CDR3 is CASSSGLSGGTYNEQFF. CDR3 sequence (DNA): TGTGCCAGCAGCTCGGGCCTTAGCGGGGGGACCTACAATGAGCAGTTCTTC.

The chain joins TRBV7-9 to TRBJ2-4; 10 nucleotides line up with TRBD1. The CDR3 extends over 17 amino acids. Per germline, CDR1 SEHNR and CDR2 FQNEAQ (reference sequence). The V and J ends lost 4 bases and 2 bases, in that order; junction bases with no gene match: 8. CDR3 DNA: TGTGCCAGCAGCTCCCCGACAGGGGGCTTATCCAAAAACATTCAGTACTTC. Protein: CASSSPTGGLSKNIQYF.

The rearrangement uses TRBV15 and TRBJ2-7; 11 bases fit TRBD1. CDR3 size: 16 residues. J gave up 2 bases and V 1 base, and 4 bases lay outside the gene matches. Germline assignment: CDR1 LNHNV and CDR2 YYDKDF (reference sequence). CDR3 sequence (DNA): TGTGCCACCAGCAGAGCCTCGGGACAGGGGGCCTACGAGCAGTACTTC. Residues: CATSRASGQGAYEQYF. The variable domain in full, with the rest retrieved from reference TRBV15 and TRBJ2-7, is DAMVIQNPRYQVTQFGKPVTLSCSQTLNHNVMYWYQQKSSQAPKLLFHYYDKDFNNEADTPDNFQSRRPNTSFCFLDIRSPGLGDTAMYLCATSRASGQGAYEQYFGPGTRLTVT.

Many counts were recorded for this clonotype. This chain uses TRBV20-1 with TRBJ1-6; tentatively, D is TRBD1 (5 bases). V lost 1 base and J 3 bases, leaving 10 bases between the germline ends. Germline loops: CDR1 DFQATT, CDR2 SNEGSKA (reference sequence). CDR3 length: 15 amino acids. Written as DNA, the CDR3 is TGCAGTGCTAGAGGCCGGGGACGCTATAATTCACCCCTCCACTTT. Its translation is CSARGRGRYNSPLHF.

V gene TRBV6-5 combines with J gene TRBJ2-1, with D unclear. Trimming removed 3 bases from V and 8 bases from J, with 5 bases in between. This CDR3 region has 11 residues. Looked up from germline, CDR1 is MNHEY and CDR2 is SVGAGI. The chain's CDR3 is CASSYADEQFF. The CDR3 DNA reads as TGTGCCAGCAGTTATGCCGATGAGCAGTTCTTC.

The V call is TRBV5-8, the J call TRBJ2-3; 7 bases align to TRBD1. The CDR3 runs to 17 residues. Looked up from germline, CDR1 is SGHTS and CDR2 is YDEGEE. V was pared by 4 bases and J by 4 bases, with 15 bases of the junction left unmatched. The CDR3 coding sequence is TGTGCCAGCAGCCCCACAGGGGATAAGAGTTTCGCAGATACGCAGTATTTT. Its protein is CASSPTGDKSFADTQYF.

The V call is TRBV11-2, the J call TRBJ2-7; D remains ambiguous. Between the trimmed V and J ends, which lost 7 bases and 0 bases, there was a span of 16 bases. CDR1 and CDR2 (germline): SGHAT, FQNNGV. This CDR3 is 15 amino acids long. This CDR3 is CASTLAYGSSYEQYF. The CDR3, as DNA: TGTGCCAGCACCCTTGCGTACGGCTCCTCCTACGAGCAGTACTTC.

This clonotype was recorded many times. This chain joins TRBV20-1 and TRBJ2-7; D may be TRBD1 (6 bases). Per germline, CDR1 DFQATT and CDR2 SNEGSKA (reference sequence). This CDR3 contains 13 residues. V lost 2 bases, J lost 4 bases, and 12 bases lay in between. CDR3 coding DNA: TGCAGTGCTAGAACAGGGTTCGGTTACGAGCAGTACTTC. Encoded protein: CSARTGFGYEQYF.

This clonotype appeared a few times. The V gene is TRBV5-8, the J gene TRBJ2-1; 7 nucleotides match TRBD1. The germline gives CDR1 SGHTS, CDR2 YDEGEE. CDR3 length equals 16 residues. The junction had 8 bases not matched to a gene; V was cut back by 3 bases and J by 2 bases. The CDR3 here is CASSWPGTEPYNEQFF. CDR3 nucleotide sequence: TGTGCCAGCAGCTGGCCCGGGACAGAACCCTACAATGAGCAGTTCTTC.

This clonotype was detected a few times. The chain joins TRBV6-1 to TRBJ2-7; D might be TRBD1 (5 bases). The V and J ends lost 6 bases and 6 bases respectively, with 15 bases between them. Germline CDR1 is MNHNS and CDR2 is SASEGT. The CDR3 is made up of 13 amino acids. This CDR3 is CASRAQGPGEQYF. The CDR3 DNA reads TGTGCCAGCAGAGCCCAGGGTCCGGGCGAGCAGTACTTC.

This clonotype came up a few times. The chain couples TRBV11-2 to TRBJ1-2, with a tentative D call TRBD1 (5 bases). The germline gives CDR1 SGHAT, CDR2 FQNNGV. The CDR3 contains 15 residues. With 1 base removed from V and 4 bases from J, the gap between germline ends came to 13 bases. CDR3 residues: CASSLGREGTYGYTF. CDR3 sequence (DNA): TGTGCCAGCAGCTTAGGTCGCGAAGGGACCTATGGCTACACCTTC.

The chain recombines TRBV20-1 with TRBJ2-3; no reliable D call. CDR3 length: 17 amino acids. Trimming left V 0 bases short and J 6 bases short, with 22 bases between. Germline-derived CDR1 and CDR2 are DFQATT and SNEGSKA (reference sequence). The CDR3 sequence: CSARDQTLVIGLDTQYF. The CDR3 region has the DNA TGCAGTGCTAGAGATCAGACGTTAGTCATCGGATTGGATACGCAGTATTTT.

In its sample, this clonotype was seen many times. This chain joins TRBV7-6 and TRBJ2-1; 13 bases map to TRBD2. The junction had 8 bases not matched to a gene; V was cut back by 5 bases and J by 4 bases. This CDR3 is 17 amino acids long. The germline V gene encodes CDR1 SGHVS and CDR2 FNYEAQ. The DNA of the CDR3 is TGTGCCAGCAGCGCGACCCCGACTAGCGGGGGGTACAATGAGCAGTTCTTC. It yields the protein CASSATPTSGGYNEQFF.

The gene calls are TRBV5-5 and TRBJ1-2, with 9 bases matching TRBD1. The CDR3 sequence is 16 residues long. Germline V gives CDR1 SGHKS, CDR2 YYEKEE (reference sequence). V lost 3 bases to trimming and J lost 8 bases; unmatched junction nucleotides: 14. CDR3 loop: CASSSVEEGQGSGYTF. The CDR3 nucleotides read TGTGCCAGCAGCTCTGTGGAGGAGGGACAGGGAAGCGGCTACACCTTC.

The rearrangement joins TRBV7-9 to TRBJ2-5; the D gene is possibly TRBD1 (5 bases). The germline gives CDR1 SEHNR, CDR2 FQNEAQ (reference sequence). Trimming left V 1 base short and J 2 bases short, with 8 bases between. This CDR3 has 14 amino acids. In nucleotides, the CDR3 is TGTGCCAGCAGCTTAGAGACAGATCAAGAGACCCAGTACTTC. This codes for CASSLETDQETQYF.

The chain links TRBV19 to TRBJ1-1; D call uncertain. The length of the CDR3 is 15 residues. Germline-derived CDR1 and CDR2 are LNHDA and SQIVND (reference sequence). V was cut by 3 bases and J by 4 bases, with 15 bases left in between. As DNA, the CDR3 is TGTGCCAGTAGTATTTTGGAGGGATGGGGCACTGAAGCTTTCTTT. Translation: CASSILEGWGTEAFF.

The chain uses TRBV25-1 and TRBJ2-5; 7 nucleotides agree with TRBD2. The CDR3 loop spans 16 amino acids. The germline V gene encodes CDR1 MGHDK and CDR2 SYGVNS. V gave up 0 bases and J gave up 3 bases; unmatched junction bases: 7. CDR3 sequence: CASSEYFLGGEETQYF. CDR3 coding DNA: TGTGCCAGCAGTGAATATTTTCTGGGAGGGGAAGAGACCCAGTACTTC.

This clonotype was counted a few times. This chain links TRBV7-6 with TRBJ2-7; D gene uncertain. The CDR3 consists of 14 residues. Trimming left V 1 base short and J 2 bases short, with 9 bases between. Germline V gene lookup returns CDR1 SGHVS and CDR2 FNYEAQ. The CDR3 nucleotides read TGTGCCAGCAGCTTAGACCTAAGCACCTACGAGCAGTACTTC. Its translation is CASSLDLSTYEQYF. The full variable domain, in which reference TRBV7-6 and TRBJ2-7 provide the parts outside the CDR3, is GAGVSQSPRYKVTKRGQDVALRCDPISGHVSLYWYRQALGQGPEFLTYFNYEAQQDKSGLPNDRFSAERPEGSISTLTIQRTEQRDSAMYRCASSLDLSTYEQYFGPGTRLTVT.

This chain links TRBV28 with TRBJ2-7; D is ambiguous. The CDR3 is made up of 16 amino acids. Trimming took 6 bases from V and 0 from J, leaving 18 bases between them. The germline gives CDR1 MDHEN, CDR2 SYDVKM. The CDR3 DNA sequence: TGTGCCAGCAGCCCTTACAGAAGGTTGAACTCCTACGAGCAGTACTTC. Translated: CASSPYRRLNSYEQYF.

This chain uses TRBV4-1 with TRBJ2-3, with 15 positions matching TRBD2. J lost 3 bases, V lost 1 base, and 5 bases had no gene match. There are 18 residues in the CDR3. Germline V gene data show CDR1 as MGHRA and CDR2 as YSYEKL. The CDR3 region is CASSQGTSGGAVTDTQYF. DNA for the CDR3: TGCGCCAGCAGCCAAGGGACTAGCGGGGGGGCAGTTACAGATACGCAGTATTTT.

The V gene is TRBV11-2, the J gene TRBJ2-1, with 8 bases aligning to TRBD2. The CDR3 is 15 residues long. Trimming cost V 2 bases and J 3 bases; bases outside gene matches: 3. Germline V lookup: CDR1 SGHAT, CDR2 FQNNGV. The CDR3, as DNA: TGTGCCAGCAGCTTAAGCGGGGGAAACTACAATGAGCAGTTCTTC. Translated: CASSLSGGNYNEQFF.